A selection of T cell receptor beta chains follows, all from one sample in a study of beta chain features in type 1 diabetes. Libraries were prepared by immunoSEQ multiplex PCR; TCRdb keeps only in-frame clonotypes and omits some of them. This table holds about 220,000 clones, approximately 10% found once. Source material: central memory CD4+ T cells from blood. These receptors all stem from a man between 18 and 29 years old in good health. CDR3s include the opening cysteine and the closing phenylalanine or tryptophan. The order of the fields is V gene, clone size, J gene, D gene, CDR3 DNA, CDR3 protein. D genes are given only for firm matches. Rows may omit the clone size; those that give it use once, few, many or a size class.

v_gene: TRBV12-5; abundance: few; j_gene: TRBJ2-5; d_gene: NA; CDR3nt: TGTGCTAGTGGTTTGCCAGAAGGGGGGGCCCAGTACTTC; CDR3aa: CASGLPEGGAQYF
v_gene: TRBV9; abundance: NA; j_gene: TRBJ2-7; d_gene: NA; CDR3nt: TGTGCCAGCAGCGTAGGGGGCACCCCCTACGAGCAGTACTTC; CDR3aa: CASSVGGTPYEQYF
v_gene: TRBV2; abundance: NA; j_gene: TRBJ2-7; d_gene: NA; CDR3nt: TGTGCCAGCAGTGCTAACGGGTTAGAGCAGTACTTC; CDR3aa: CASSANGLEQYF
v_gene: TRBV2; abundance: NA; j_gene: TRBJ2-3; d_gene: NA; CDR3nt: TGTGCCAGCAGCTACGACGCAGATACGCAGTATTTT; CDR3aa: CASSYDADTQYF
v_gene: TRBV10-3; abundance: few; j_gene: TRBJ2-1; d_gene: TRBD2; CDR3nt: TGTGCCATCAGACTAGCGGGAGAAGGCAATGAGCAGTTCTTC; CDR3aa: CAIRLAGEGNEQFF
v_gene: TRBV5-4; abundance: few; j_gene: TRBJ2-7; d_gene: NA; CDR3nt: TGTGCCAGCAGCTTCACGGACGCGTCCGAGCAGTACTTC; CDR3aa: CASSFTDASEQYF
v_gene: TRBV7-9; abundance: few; j_gene: TRBJ2-1; d_gene: TRBD2; CDR3nt: TGTGCCAGCAGTCTACTAGCGGGAGTCACCTACAATGAGCAGTTCTTC; CDR3aa: CASSLLAGVTYNEQFF
v_gene: TRBV10-3; abundance: many; j_gene: TRBJ2-3; d_gene: NA; CDR3nt: TGTGCCATCAAGGGCCTAGGCACCACAGATACGCAGTATTTT; CDR3aa: CAIKGLGTTDTQYF
v_gene: TRBV2; abundance: few; j_gene: TRBJ2-5; d_gene: TRBD2; CDR3nt: TGTGCCAGCAGTAGCGGGACCGAGACCCAGTACTTC; CDR3aa: CASSSGTETQYF
v_gene: TRBV7-2; abundance: NA; j_gene: TRBJ2-7; d_gene: NA; CDR3nt: TGTGCCAGCAGCCGAGACAGTGGGGAGCAGTACTTC; CDR3aa: CASSRDSGEQYF
v_gene: TRBV29-1; abundance: few; j_gene: TRBJ1-5; d_gene: TRBD1; CDR3nt: TGCAGCGTTGAAGATCGACAGGGCGCGACCCAGCATTTT; CDR3aa: CSVEDRQGATQHF
v_gene: TRBV5-1; abundance: many; j_gene: TRBJ2-1; d_gene: TRBD1; CDR3nt: TGCGCCAGCAGCTTGCAAGGGGGCGCCTACAATGAGCAGTTCTTC; CDR3aa: CASSLQGGAYNEQFF
v_gene: TRBV11-2; abundance: NA; j_gene: TRBJ2-7; d_gene: TRBD1; CDR3nt: TGTGCCAGCAGCTCCTTGACAGGGTTCGAGCAGTACTTC; CDR3aa: CASSSLTGFEQYF
v_gene: TRBV18; abundance: NA; j_gene: TRBJ1-2; d_gene: NA; CDR3nt: TGTGCCAGCTCACCACGTCCCACGACGCAGGGACGGGAGGGCTACACCTTC; CDR3aa: CASSPRPTTQGREGYTF
v_gene: TRBV10-3; abundance: few; j_gene: TRBJ2-7; d_gene: TRBD1; CDR3nt: TGTGCCACAGGACAGGGGACGCGGGAGCAGTACTTC; CDR3aa: CATGQGTREQYF
v_gene: TRBV4-3; abundance: few; j_gene: TRBJ2-1; d_gene: NA; CDR3nt: TGCGCCAGCAGCCAAGATAGGGCCCCGCGGAGGATCTTC; CDR3aa: CASSQDRAPRRIF